These T cell receptor beta chains were read from a single sample in a study of control samples from healthy donors and cancer patients. Libraries were prepared by immunoSEQ multiplex PCR; TCRdb keeps only in-frame clonotypes and omits some of them. This sample has under 450,000 clones, with over 75% found just once. Sequencing was carried out using PBMCs. The receptors stem from a man aged 40-49 years with head and neck cancer. CDR3s include the opening cysteine and the closing phenylalanine or tryptophan. The order of the fields is CDR3 DNA, CDR3 protein, V gene, D gene, clone size, J gene. D genes are given only for firm matches. Size values are once, few and many counts, or a class for expanded clones, and some rows have none.

DNA: TGCGCCAGCAGCCAAGTGACAGGAGGGACTGAAGCTTTCTTT
CDR3: CASSQVTGGTEAFF
V: TRBV4-3
D: -
size: -
J: TRBJ1-1

DNA: TGTGCCAGCATCTCGGGTCAGAACACGAACACCGGGGAGCTGTTTTTT
CDR3: CASISGQNTNTGELFF
V: TRBV28
D: -
size: -
J: TRBJ2-2

DNA: TGTGCCAGCAGTTTAGGATCCGGGGCCACCGGCCTCCACTTT
CDR3: CASSLGSGATGLHF
V: TRBV28
D: -
size: few
J: TRBJ1-6

DNA: TGTGCCAGCAGTGACCCGACAGGAGAAACTAACGGCTACACCTTC
CDR3: CASSDPTGETNGYTF
V: TRBV28
D: -
size: once
J: TRBJ1-2

DNA: TGCGCCAGCGTAGGTCGGACAGGGAGCTCTGGGGCCAACGTCCTGACTTTC
CDR3: CASVGRTGSSGANVLTF
V: TRBV5-1
D: TRBD1
size: -
J: TRBJ2-6

DNA: TGTGCCAGCAGCTCAACAGGGGCCGCCTATGGCTACACCTTC
CDR3: CASSSTGAAYGYTF
V: TRBV7-9
D: TRBD1
size: -
J: TRBJ1-2

DNA: TGTGCCACCAGTGATTGGGACGGGATTAACTATGGCTACACCTTC
CDR3: CATSDWDGINYGYTF
V: TRBV24-1
D: -
size: -
J: TRBJ1-2

DNA: TGTGCCAGCAGCCAAGTAACCAGTGAGCAGTTCTTC
CDR3: CASSQVTSEQFF
V: TRBV3-1/TRBV3-2
D: -
size: -
J: TRBJ2-1

DNA: TGTGCCAGCAGTTTAGGGATCCGGGAAAAACTGTTTTTT
CDR3: CASSLGIREKLFF
V: TRBV28
D: -
size: once
J: TRBJ1-4

DNA: TGTGCCAGCAGCTTCTCAGGGAACACTGAAGCTTTCTTT
CDR3: CASSFSGNTEAFF
V: TRBV7-3
D: -
size: -
J: TRBJ1-1

DNA: TGCGCCAGCAGTGGTGGGACTAGCGGGAGCAGAAACGAGCAGTACTTC
CDR3: CASSGGTSGSRNEQYF
V: TRBV10-2
D: TRBD2
size: -
J: TRBJ2-7

DNA: TGTGCCATCAGGACAGGGGATGGCTACACCTTC
CDR3: CAIRTGDGYTF
V: TRBV10-3
D: TRBD1
size: -
J: TRBJ1-2

DNA: TGTGCCAGCAGTAATGAGGGGGCTGAGCAGTACTTC
CDR3: CASSNEGAEQYF
V: TRBV12-3/TRBV12-4
D: TRBD1
size: -
J: TRBJ2-7

DNA: TGTGCCAGCAGTTTATGGGCAGCAGCAACTAATGAAAAACTGTTTTTT
CDR3: CASSLWAAATNEKLFF
V: TRBV28
D: -
size: -
J: TRBJ1-4

DNA: TGTGCCAGCAGCTTACTCAATGAGCAGTTCTTC
CDR3: CASSLLNEQFF
V: TRBV7-9
D: -
size: -
J: TRBJ2-1

DNA: TGTGCCAGCAGTTTCCTACGGTATACTGAAGCTTTCTTT
CDR3: CASSFLRYTEAFF
V: TRBV28
D: -
size: -
J: TRBJ1-1

DNA: TGTGCCAGCAGTTACGGGGCAGGGGGCATGGAGACCCAGTACTTC
CDR3: CASSYGAGGMETQYF
V: TRBV6-6
D: TRBD1
size: -
J: TRBJ2-5

DNA: TGTGCCAGCAGGCCACAGGGGGCTGACACTGAAGCTTTCTTT
CDR3: CASRPQGADTEAFF
V: TRBV11-3
D: TRBD1
size: -
J: TRBJ1-1

DNA: TGTGCCACCAGTGATTCACTAGCGTCCTCCTACAATGAGCAGTTCTTC
CDR3: CATSDSLASSYNEQFF
V: TRBV24-1
D: TRBD2
size: -
J: TRBJ2-1

DNA: TGTGCCAGCAGTGAACCTAGCGGGAGTTACGAGCAGTACTTC
CDR3: CASSEPSGSYEQYF
V: TRBV2
D: TRBD2
size: once
J: TRBJ2-7